Below are 26 T cell receptor beta chains sequenced from a single sample in a study of immune heterogeneity within non-small cell lung tumors. In a multiplex PCR, 32 V and 13 J primers amplified TCR beta CDR3. One entry per CDR3 protein results from TCRdb running MiXCR on the multiplex PCR reads. The table lists several thousand distinct CDR3 sequences, 15% to 20% of them singletons. Template came from bulk tumor genomic DNA, at 600 ng per sample. During surgery, each primary tumor gave multiple biopsies spaced as far apart as possible. Newly diagnosed with untreated non-small cell lung cancer, the patients underwent curative surgery. Sequencing was done on a sample of lung tumor tissue. These receptors were taken from a man in his fifties or sixties with non-small cell lung cancer.

This clonotype is categorized as medium-sized. The chain is built from TRBV5-1 and TRBJ2-7, with TRBD1 identical over 8 bases. Germline V gene data show CDR1 as SGHRS and CDR2 as YFSETQ. The V and J ends lost 0 bases and 3 bases, in that order; junction bases with no gene match: 8. CDR3 length equals 16 residues. CDR3 nucleotides: TGCGCCAGCAGCTTGGCCAAGGGGACAGGTAACTACGAGCAGTACTTC. This codes for CASSLAKGTGNYEQYF.

This clonotype is termed large (0.1 to 1%). The chain is built from TRBV20-1 and TRBJ1-2; D remains unclear. The germline V gene has CDR1 DFQATT and CDR2 SNEGSKA (reference sequence). The length of the CDR3 is 16 residues. V was shortened by 1 base and J by 9 bases, with 24 bases between the two germline ends. The CDR3: CSARVEPIGSAGSYTF. CDR3 bases: TGCAGTGCTAGAGTCGAACCTATCGGGTCAGCGGGGAGCTACACCTTC.

This clonotype is termed medium-sized (0.01 to 0.1%). V usage is TRBV20-1 and J usage is TRBJ2-6, with D possibly matching TRBD2 (6 bases). CDR3 size: 14 residues. Germline CDR1 is DFQATT and CDR2 is SNEGSKA (reference sequence). The germline V and J ends were trimmed by 3 bases and 3 bases, with 9 bases remaining between them. The CDR3 protein is CSASFGGGANVLTF. In DNA form, the CDR3 reads TGCAGTGCTAGCTTCGGGGGTGGGGCCAACGTCCTGACTTTC.

By share, this clonotype ranks as medium-sized. This chain links TRBV4-1 with TRBJ2-3; TRBD1 matches 8 bases. The CDR3 loop spans 13 amino acids. Trimming took 1 base from V and 11 from J; bases not matched to a gene: 5. In germline, CDR1 is MGHRA, CDR2 YSYEKL. CDR3 in amino acids: CASSQGGQVKQYF. DNA of the CDR3: TGCGCCAGCAGCCAAGGGGGACAGGTTAAGCAGTATTTT.

This chain links TRBV18 with TRBJ2-7; D not resolved. The CDR3 is 16 residues long. The V gene's germline CDR1 is KGHSH and CDR2 LQKENI. V was trimmed by 1 base and J by 0 bases, leaving 13 bases between them. CDR3 region: CASSPLSAGSSYEQYF. The CDR3 region has the DNA TGTGCCAGCTCACCACTCTCCGCCGGAAGCTCCTACGAGCAGTACTTC. Full variable domain (outside the CDR3, taken from reference TRBV18 and TRBJ2-7): NAGVMQNPRHLVRRRGQEARLRCSPMKGHSHVYWYRQLPEEGLKFMVYLQKENIIDESGMPKERFSAEFPKEGPSILRIQQVVRGDSAAYFCASSPLSAGSSYEQYFGPGTRLTVT.

By share, this clonotype counts as medium-sized (0.01 to 0.1%). The chain combines TRBV20-1 with TRBJ1-2; tentatively, D is TRBD1 (5 bases). V lost 6 bases and J lost 5, with 13 bases in between. Per germline, CDR1 DFQATT and CDR2 SNEGSKA (reference sequence). The CDR3 totals 12 residues. The CDR3 region is CSATGTTYGYTF. The CDR3 region has the DNA TGCAGTGCGACCGGGACGACTTATGGCTACACCTTC.

This clonotype is labeled as medium-sized. DNA of the CDR3: TGCGCCAGCAGCTTGGGGGGGCAGGCCGAGGGTCAGCCCCAGCATTTT. Protein product: CASSLGGQAEGQPQHF. The chain is built from TRBV5-1 and TRBJ1-5; maybe TRBD1 (6 bases). The V gene lost 0 bases and the J gene lost 6 bases, with 16 bases spanning the gap. Germline V gives CDR1 SGHRS, CDR2 YFSETQ. The CDR3 is made up of 16 amino acids.

This clonotype was counted many times. V is TRBV5-1 and J is TRBJ2-1; 10 bases agree with TRBD1. The CDR3 totals 16 residues. Trimming removed 3 bases from V and 4 bases from J; junction bases left unmatched: 7. Per germline, CDR1 SGHRS and CDR2 YFSETQ. CDR3 in amino acids: CASSSSDRGRYNEQFF. In DNA form, the CDR3 reads TGCGCCAGCAGCTCTAGCGACAGGGGGCGGTACAATGAGCAGTTCTTC. Variable domain in full (rest from reference TRBV5-1 and TRBJ2-1): KAGVTQTPRYLIKTRGQQVTLSCSPISGHRSVSWYQQTPGQGLQFLFEYFSETQRNKGNFPGRFSGRQFSNSRSEMNVSTLELGDSALYLCASSSSDRGRYNEQFFGPGTRLTVL.

In its sample, this clonotype ranks as medium-sized (0.01 to 0.1%). The rearrangement joins TRBV27 to TRBJ2-1, with D uncertain. Germline V gene sequence: CDR1 MNHEY, CDR2 SMNVEV (reference sequence). CDR3 length: 15 amino acids. V lost 1 base to trimming and J lost 9 bases, with 16 bases between them. The CDR3 region has the DNA TGTGCCAGCAGTTTATTCCGGATTCGTGTCAGTGAGCAGTTCTTC. Translated, it gives CASSLFRIRVSEQFF.

This clonotype is medium-sized. The rearrangement links TRBV5-1 to TRBJ2-7; D possibly corresponds to TRBD1 (6 bases). This CDR3 region has 11 residues. V lost 4 bases, J lost 6 bases, and 8 bases lay in between. Germline values: CDR1 SGHRS, CDR2 YFSETQ. The CDR3 here is CASSGRGEQYF. The DNA of the CDR3 is TGCGCCAGCAGCGGCAGGGGCGAGCAGTACTTC.

In its sample, this clonotype ranks as medium-sized. V is TRBV30 and J is TRBJ2-7; the D gene could be TRBD1 or TRBD2 (5 bases each). The CDR3 totals 14 residues. Trimming shortened V by 1 base and J by 6 bases, and 16 bases separated the two germline ends. Per germline, CDR1 GTSNPN and CDR2 SVGIG (reference sequence). DNA of the CDR3: TGTGCCTGGAGTGATGGGACGGGAAACTTCGAGCAGTACTTC. Translated, it gives CAWSDGTGNFEQYF.

By sample fraction, this clonotype is medium-sized (0.01 to 0.1%). The J gene is TRBJ1-2, the V gene TRBV28; possibly TRBD1 for D (5 bases). CDR3 length: 16 residues. Trimming stripped 1 base from V and 6 bases from J, with 18 bases between. Per the germline V gene, CDR1 is MDHEN and CDR2 is SYDVKM. The CDR3 sequence: CASSLYLSRGVDGYTF. CDR3 coding DNA: TGTGCCAGCAGTTTATATTTGTCAAGAGGGGTGGATGGCTACACCTTC.

This clonotype was picked up a small number of times. The J gene is TRBJ2-5, the V gene TRBV20-1, with 9 bases lining up with TRBD1. The CDR3 is made up of 13 amino acids. Germline V CDR1 and CDR2: DFQATT, SNEGSKA (reference sequence). J gave up 2 bases and V 7 bases, and 5 bases lay outside the gene matches. CDR3 DNA: TGCAGTGGTCGACAGGGGGTTCAAGAGACCCAGTACTTC. This sequence encodes CSGRQGVQETQYF.

This clonotype came up a few times. One base away lies a much larger clone, so this may be a sequencing read error. The chain couples TRBV5-1 to TRBJ1-2; D possibly corresponds to TRBD1 (6 bases). Germline loops: CDR1 SGHRS, CDR2 YFSETQ. This CDR3 has 13 amino acids. V lost 3 bases to trimming and J lost 9 bases, with 15 bases between them. In DNA, the CDR3 is TGCGCCAGCAGCTCGGGAACAGGGTATCGCTACACCTTC. Encoded protein: CASSSGTGYRYTF.

By frequency in the sample, this clonotype is medium-sized. The rearrangement uses TRBV20-1 and TRBJ1-5; D remains unclear. The length of the CDR3 is 14 residues. Germline V gene sequence: CDR1 DFQATT, CDR2 SNEGSKA (reference sequence). Deletions cut 3 bases from V and 2 bases from J, with 11 bases between. DNA for the CDR3: TGCAGTGCTAGGGCGGACTTGGGCAATCAGCCCCAGCATTTT. This codes for CSARADLGNQPQHF.

By frequency in the sample, this clonotype is medium-sized. The chain joins TRBV5-1 to TRBJ2-1; no reliable D call. Germline loops: CDR1 SGHRS, CDR2 YFSETQ. The CDR3 has 14 residues. Trimming removed 0 bases from V and 6 bases from J, with 10 bases in between. In DNA form, the CDR3 reads TGCGCCAGCAGCTTGGGCCCCGCAAGCAATGAGCAGTTCTTC. Translation: CASSLGPASNEQFF.

This clonotype is judged large (0.1 to 1%). V gene TRBV19 combines with J gene TRBJ2-5; D call uncertain. The CDR3 runs to 13 residues. Germline V gives CDR1 LNHDA, CDR2 SQIVND (reference sequence). V lost 5 bases and J lost 1, with 8 bases in between. Written as DNA, the CDR3 is TGTGCCAGTAGTGCCACCTTCCAAGAGACCCAGTACTTC. It is translated as CASSATFQETQYF. The variable domain in full, completed from reference TRBV19 and TRBJ2-5, reads DGGITQSPKYLFRKEGQNVTLSCEQNLNHDAMYWYRQDPGQGLRLIYYSQIVNDFQKGDIAEGYSVSREKKESFPLTVTSAQKNPTAFYLCASSATFQETQYFGPGTRLLVL.

By share, this clonotype ranks as medium-sized (0.01 to 0.1%). The chain joins TRBV6-1 to TRBJ2-2; D not resolved. This CDR3 comprises 13 residues. CDR1 is MNHNS and CDR2 is SASEGT in the germline V gene. Between the trimmed V and J ends, which lost 2 bases and 6 bases, there was a span of 7 bases. The CDR3 sequence: CASSEYSSGELFF. In DNA, the CDR3 is TGTGCCAGCAGTGAATATAGTTCCGGGGAGCTGTTTTTT.

A remark on this clonotype: At one end the junction does not follow the germline gene, possibly because of a read error. V and J are TRBV2 and TRBJ1-1; D is ambiguous. This CDR3 contains 13 residues. Germline V gene data show CDR1 as SNHLY and CDR2 as FYNNEI. The CDR3 loop reads CSSIVWGNTEAFF. CDR3 in DNA: TGTTCCAGCATTGTCTGGGGGAACACTGAAGCTTTCTTT.

The chain joins TRBV27 to TRBJ2-7; D unresolved. CDR3 length: 14 amino acids. Germline lookup yields CDR1 MNHEY and CDR2 SMNVEV (reference sequence). Deletions cut 4 bases from V and 2 bases from J, with 12 bases between. CDR3 sequence reads: CASSWAGFTYEQYF. The CDR3 DNA reads TGTGCCAGCAGTTGGGCAGGATTTACCTACGAGCAGTACTTC.

Note on this clonotype: A single base separates this from a much larger clone, so it may be a read error. The CDR3 bases are TGTGCCAGCAGTTCCGGCTCCCCCCCTGAAGCTTTCTTT. Protein product: CASSSGSPPEAFF. The J gene is TRBJ1-1, the V gene TRBV6-8, with D uncertain. Trimming pared 4 bases from V and 6 bases from J, leaving 12 bases between. Germline CDR1 MNHGY, CDR2 SAAAGT. This CDR3 spans 13 amino acids.

Comments on this clonotype: A much larger clone sits a single nucleotide away, making a read error possible. CDR3 in DNA: TGTGCCACTTCAGCGGGAGGGACAGATACGCAGTATTTT. Its translation is CATSAGGTDTQYF. The rearrangement joins TRBV12-3 or TRBV12-4 to TRBJ2-3, with 10 bases identical to TRBD2. V trimming: 10 bases; J trimming: 3 bases; junction bases outside the gene matches: 4. The CDR3 totals 13 residues.

By sample fraction, this clonotype is medium-sized. This chain joins TRBV19 and TRBJ2-7; unclear D gene. The CDR3 consists of 13 residues. Germline CDR1 is LNHDA and CDR2 is SQIVND (reference sequence). V was shortened by 3 bases and J by 3 bases, with 9 bases between the two germline ends. CDR3 nucleotides: TGTGCCAGTAGTATCTTTCTCTTCTACGAGCAGTACTTC. It specifies CASSIFLFYEQYF.

V gene TRBV12-3 or TRBV12-4 combines with J gene TRBJ2-7; 9 positions match TRBD2. This CDR3 region has 15 residues. With 5 bases clipped from V and 6 bases from J, the junction kept 11 bases outside the gene matches. The CDR3 nucleotides are TGTGCCAGCAGTCCCTCGTTAGCGGGAGTTCTCGAGCAGTACTTC. Protein product: CASSPSLAGVLEQYF.

This clonotype was recorded at least ten times. The genes are TRBV5-5 and TRBJ2-1, with TRBD1 matching 7 bases. Germline lookup yields CDR1 SGHKS and CDR2 YYEKEE (reference sequence). Trimming at V came to 1 base and at J to 5 bases, leaving 0 bases not matched to a gene. The CDR3 totals 13 residues. As DNA, the CDR3 is TGTGCCAGCAGCTTGACAGGGGACAATGAGCAGTTCTTC. Translated: CASSLTGDNEQFF.

Comment on this clonotype: Sequence at one end of the junction differs from germline and may be a read error. The chain links TRBV19 to TRBJ2-1; D gene unclear. Germline V gives CDR1 LNHDA, CDR2 SQIVND (reference sequence). The CDR3 is made up of 16 amino acids. The CDR3 DNA follows: TGCGCCAGTAGTAGAGTAACTATTAACTCCTACAATGAGCAGTTCTTC. It encodes CASSRVTINSYNEQFF.